This entry lists 11 T cell receptor beta chains sequenced from one sample in a study of T cells in Graves' hyperthyroidism and ophthalmopathy. Regions amplified from RNA transcripts were the TCR beta CDR3 regions. During a first-round RT-PCR of the TCR CDR3, the HTBI primer set was used. Via MiXCR, TCRdb re-called the multiplex PCR reads, giving one row per CDR3 protein. The sample lists 300,000 to 450,000 distinct CDR3 sequences; about 14% were seen once. The sample taken for sequencing was blood. These receptor sequences come from a woman under 40 with Graves' ophthalmopathy.

In this sample, this clonotype turned up a few times. Here the CDR3 reads CASSGTGTPIPRYEQFF. The CDR3 DNA follows: TGTGCCAGCAGCGGTACCGGGACACCAATTCCCCGTTATGAGCAGTTCTTC. The rearrangement joins TRBV5-8 to TRBJ2-1; possible D gene TRBD1, 6 bases. The CDR3 is made up of 17 amino acids. CDR1 and CDR2 (germline): SGHTS, YDEGEE. V gave up 4 bases and J gave up 8 bases, with 25 bases separating them.

Concerning this clonotype: Being one base from a much bigger clone, this may be a read error. The DNA of the CDR3 is TGTGCCAGCAGTTCCCCAATGAGGAGCACAGATACGCAGTATTTT. It is translated as CASSSPMRSTDTQYF. The rearrangement joins TRBV28 to TRBJ2-3; D not resolved. Germline V gives CDR1 MDHEN, CDR2 SYDVKM. The V end was cut by 4 bases, the J end by 0 bases, with 11 bases between. CDR3 length: 15 amino acids.

This clonotype appeared many times. V usage is TRBV7-9 and J usage is TRBJ2-5, with a possible D match to TRBD1 (5 bases). The CDR3 has 15 residues. Per the germline V gene, CDR1 is SEHNR and CDR2 is FQNEAQ (reference sequence). Trimming cost V 7 bases and J 2 bases, with 17 bases left between them. The CDR3 here is CASTQEGSGQETQYF. DNA of the CDR3: TGTGCCAGCACCCAAGAAGGGTCAGGGCAAGAGACCCAGTACTTC.

The J gene is TRBJ2-3, the V gene TRBV7-8; no definite D call. Trimming left V 3 bases short and J 2 bases short, with 6 bases between. The length of the CDR3 is 13 residues. The germline gives CDR1 SGHVS, CDR2 FQNEAQ. CDR3 nucleotides: TGTGCCAGCAGCTTCGGGTACACAGATACGCAGTATTTT. Protein sequence: CASSFGYTDTQYF.

The rearrangement joins TRBV19 to TRBJ1-1; D remains unclear. The length of the CDR3 is 15 residues. Germline CDR1 LNHDA, CDR2 SQIVND (reference sequence). V lost 1 base, J lost 3 bases, and 12 bases lay in between. The CDR3 DNA follows: TGTGCCAGTAGTATAGTCGGATCCCGGGACACTGAAGCTTTCTTT. Translating gives CASSIVGSRDTEAFF.

This clonotype has at least ten counts. V gene TRBV7-2 combines with J gene TRBJ2-1, with D unclear. The CDR3 loop spans 11 amino acids. Trimming removed 5 bases from V and 10 bases from J, with 9 bases in between. Germline V gene sequence: CDR1 SGHTA, CDR2 FQGNSA. The chain's CDR3 is CASSLRGEQFF. CDR3 nucleotides: TGTGCCAGCAGCCTACGAGGAGAGCAGTTCTTC.

This clonotype was counted many times. This chain uses TRBV5-1 with TRBJ2-5, with TRBD2 matching 8 bases. This CDR3 is 15 amino acids long. Looked up from germline, CDR1 is SGHRS and CDR2 is YFSETQ. The V segment lost 6 bases and the J segment 2 bases; nucleotides outside the gene matches: 9. CDR3 nucleotides: TGCGCCAGCACTCGGCGGCGGGGGGATCAAGAGACCCAGTACTTC. It translates to CASTRRRGDQETQYF.

The sample holds many counts of this clonotype. This chain uses TRBV10-3 with TRBJ2-5, with D hard to call. The CDR3 sequence is 12 residues long. Between the trimmed V and J ends, which lost 6 bases and 5 bases, there was a span of 10 bases. CDR1 is ENHRY, CDR2 SYGVKD, per germline. The CDR3 coding sequence is TGTGCCATCAGATCGGACCGGGAGACCCAGTACTTC. Amino acids: CAIRSDRETQYF.

In its sample, this clonotype was seen a few times. This chain links TRBV19 with TRBJ1-4; D uncertain. The CDR3 consists of 15 residues. The germline CDR1 and CDR2 sequences are LNHDA and SQIVND (reference sequence). The ends were cut back, 5 bases at V and 0 bases at J, with 10 bases in the middle. The CDR3 sequence is CASSPPATTNEKLFF. CDR3 sequence (DNA): TGTGCCAGTAGTCCGCCCGCCACAACTAATGAAAAACTGTTTTTT.

This clonotype was observed at least ten times. This chain joins TRBV2 and TRBJ1-1; TRBD1 is a possible D gene (5 bases). The V and J ends lost 5 bases and 4 bases respectively, with 14 bases between them. In germline, CDR1 is SNHLY, CDR2 FYNNEI. The CDR3 has 14 amino acids. CDR3 region: CASSTRGGFTEAFF. CDR3 nucleotide sequence: TGTGCCAGCAGTACCCGGGGCGGGTTCACTGAAGCTTTCTTT.

This clonotype was seen at least ten times. This chain links TRBV28 with TRBJ2-5; tentatively, D is TRBD2 (5 bases). Trimming left V 6 bases short and J 10 bases short, with 21 bases between. This CDR3 spans 14 amino acids. The germline V gene encodes CDR1 MDHEN and CDR2 SYDVKM. The CDR3 DNA sequence: TGTGCCAGCAGCTCCCTCGTTGGACCTGAGGGCCAGTACTTC. This gives the protein CASSSLVGPEGQYF.